Listed below are T cell receptor beta chains from one sample, sequenced in a study of human T cells and chemical hapten exposure. TCRdb passed the RACE reads through MiXCR, listing each CDR3 protein once. The sample holds just over 80,000 distinct CDR3 sequences, around 10% seen once. The starting material was whole blood, obtained in connection with sensitization to the hapten diphenylcyclopropenone (DPC). The receptors stem from a woman between 45 and 60 years old with alopecia areata. Some clones in this sample may be carry-over from other donors' samples. Both conserved end residues are part of each CDR3. Fields, in order: J gene, V gene, clone size, D gene, CDR3 DNA, CDR3 protein. The D gene is left open where the match is weak. The size entry is marked missing in some rows and otherwise reads once, few, many or a size class.

>TRBJ1-1|TRBV7-9|few|NA
TGTGCCAGCAGCCTACAGGGTTACACTGAAGCTTTCTTT
CASSLQGYTEAFF
>TRBJ2-5|TRBV12-3/TRBV12-4|NA|NA
TGTGCCAGCAGTCGGGACAACCAAGAGACCCAGTACTTC
CASSRDNQETQYF
>TRBJ2-7|TRBV6-5|many|TRBD2
TGTGCCAGCGGCCGTGGGACTAGCAGATTCTACGAGCAGTACTTC
CASGRGTSRFYEQYF
>TRBJ1-2|TRBV28|NA|TRBD1
TGTGCCAGCACTCCCGTCGGGAAGGGGGCTCATGGCTACACCTTC
CASTPVGKGAHGYTF
>TRBJ2-1|TRBV7-2|few|TRBD2
TGTGCCAGCAGCTTAGGACTAGCGGGAGGCCATGAGCAGTTCTTC
CASSLGLAGGHEQFF
>TRBJ2-1|TRBV29-1|NA|TRBD1
TGCAGCGGAAATCCGACAGGGGGGAATGAGCAGTTCTTC
CSGNPTGGNEQFF
>TRBJ2-1|TRBV4-2|NA|TRBD2
TGTGCCAGCAGCCGGAAACTAGCGGGAGGGCCCAGTAATGAGCAGTTCTTC
CASSRKLAGGPSNEQFF
>TRBJ2-7|TRBV7-2|few|TRBD2
TGTGCCAGCAGCGTCTTCGGGGGGTCGTCCTACGAGCAGTACTTC
CASSVFGGSSYEQYF
>TRBJ2-3|TRBV18|few|TRBD1
TGTGCCAGCTCACGGGACAGGGCCCCAACAGATACGCAGTATTTT
CASSRDRAPTDTQYF
>TRBJ1-1|TRBV28|NA|NA
TGTGCCAGCAGTTTAAGTTCCGGGGCAGGTACTGAAGCTTTCTTT
CASSLSSGAGTEAFF
>TRBJ2-1|TRBV7-2|NA|NA
TGTGCCAGCAGTGGGGGGGCCAACAATGAGCAGTTCTTC
CASSGGANNEQFF
>TRBJ2-7|TRBV3-1|many|NA
TGTGCCAGCAGCCAGCAGGGTACCTACGAGCAGTACTTC
CASSQQGTYEQYF
>TRBJ2-2|TRBV19|few|TRBD2
TGTGCCAGTACGGGACTAGCGGTTAACACCGGGGAGCTGTTTTTT
CASTGLAVNTGELFF
>TRBJ1-2|TRBV29-1|few|NA
TGCAGCGTTGTCATGGGCTATGGCTACACCTTC
CSVVMGYGYTF
>TRBJ2-3|TRBV11-2|NA|NA
TGTGCCAGCAGTTTGGACTTTCTCGCGGTAGATACGCAGTATTTT
CASSLDFLAVDTQYF
>TRBJ1-1|TRBV5-1|NA|NA
TGCGCCAGCAGCTTGACCGTTAAAGAAAGGGCTTTCTTT
CASSLTVKERAFF
>TRBJ2-7|TRBV19|few|NA
TGTGCCAGTAGTACTCAGGCGCCCCCCTACGAGCAGTACTTC
CASSTQAPPYEQYF
>TRBJ2-1|TRBV11-2|many|NA
TGTGCCAGCAGCTTAGAGATGGGGCCCGGGCAGTTCTTC
CASSLEMGPGQFF
>TRBJ2-3|TRBV7-2|NA|TRBD1
TGTGCCAGCAGCTCCGGACAGGTTCCTACAGATACGCAGTATTTT
CASSSGQVPTDTQYF
>TRBJ2-3|TRBV9|many|TRBD1
TGTGCCAGCAGCGTAGTGTCAGGGGGTGCAGATACGCAGTATTTT
CASSVVSGGADTQYF
>TRBJ2-1|TRBV5-1|NA|TRBD2
TGCGCCAGCAGCTCCCGGGAGGGGACGGGCAATGAGCAGTTCTTC
CASSSREGTGNEQFF
>TRBJ1-3|TRBV12-3/TRBV12-4|many|NA
TGTGCCAGCAGTTTGGAGGGGGTGAGAAACACCATATATTTT
CASSLEGVRNTIYF
>TRBJ2-3|TRBV7-2|few|NA
TGTGCCAGCAGCTTAGGCGGAGGCTTCCCAAATACGCAGTATTTT
CASSLGGGFPNTQYF
>TRBJ1-1|TRBV5-1|few|TRBD1
TGCGCCAGCAGCTTGAATCTTGGACAGGCTTACACTGAAGCTTTCTTT
CASSLNLGQAYTEAFF
>TRBJ2-3|TRBV7-3|many|NA
TGTGCCAGCAGCGTAGTCGTTGATGATACGCAGTATTTT
CASSVVVDDTQYF
>TRBJ1-1|TRBV7-6|many|NA
TGTGCCAGCAGCCCCCCCGGCTGGGGGGCGGGCACTGAAGCTTTCTTT
CASSPPGWGAGTEAFF
>TRBJ2-3|TRBV20-1|NA|TRBD2
TGCAGTGCTAGACTAGCGGGGACAGATACGCAGTATTTT
CSARLAGTDTQYF
>TRBJ2-6|TRBV12-3/TRBV12-4|NA|NA
TGTGCCAGCAGTTTTCGTGGTCTTACACCCTCTGGGGCCAACGTCCTGACTTTC
CASSFRGLTPSGANVLTF
>TRBJ2-3|TRBV30|few|NA
TGTGCCTGGGACGGCGGCAGTGACCGTGATCTTATGCATTTT
CAWDGGSDRDLMHF
>TRBJ1-6|TRBV7-2|NA|NA
TGTGCCAGCAGCTTAGGGATAACCGACTCGAGCTCCTATAATTCACCCCTCCACTTT
CASSLGITDSSSYNSPLHF
>TRBJ2-1|TRBV7-2|few|TRBD2
TGTGCCAGCAGCCGGATAGGACTAGCGGGGGGGCGCTACAATGAGCAGTTCTTC
CASSRIGLAGGRYNEQFF
>TRBJ1-6|TRBV6-1|few|NA
TGTGCCAGCCTTGGGCCCGGGGACTATAATTCACCCCTCCACTTT
CASLGPGDYNSPLHF
>TRBJ2-7|TRBV18|NA|TRBD2
TGTGCCAGCTCACCCCCAGCCCTAGCGGGGGCGGGCGAGCAGTACTTC
CASSPPALAGAGEQYF
>TRBJ1-3|TRBV9|few|NA
TGTGCCAGCAGCTCACTTACCCAAAGGACAGAAGGAAACACCATATATTTT
CASSSLTQRTEGNTIYF
>TRBJ1-6|TRBV18|few|TRBD1
TGTGCCAGCTCACCAGAGGGGGCGGGTTCACCCCTCCACTTT
CASSPEGAGSPLHF
>TRBJ2-1|TRBV14|few|TRBD2
TGTGCCAGCAGCCAACTGGGACTAGCGGGGGACAATGAGCAGTTCTTC
CASSQLGLAGDNEQFF
>TRBJ2-2|TRBV29-1|once|TRBD2
TGCAGCTCCAGGGAGGGAGGGGCGGACACCGGGGAGCTGTTTTTT
CSSREGGADTGELFF
>TRBJ2-7|TRBV27|few|TRBD1
TGTGCCAGCAGAACCGCTGGACAGGGGGGCTACGAGCAGTACTTC
CASRTAGQGGYEQYF
>TRBJ2-7|TRBV5-1|NA|NA
TGCGCCAGCAGCTTGGAGACAAGGTACGAGCAGTACTTC
CASSLETRYEQYF
>TRBJ2-1|TRBV6-2/TRBV6-3|many|TRBD2
TGTGCCAGCAGTTACTCTTCCCAGCGGGGGGGCAATGAGCAGTTCTTC
CASSYSSQRGGNEQFF
>TRBJ2-2|TRBV28|NA|TRBD2
TGTGCCAGCAGTCCAAGCGGGAGGATCACCGGGGAGCTGTTTTTT
CASSPSGRITGELFF
>TRBJ2-1|TRBV25-1|many|TRBD2
TGTGCCAGCGGACTAGCGGGGGGGCTTGAGCAGTTCTTC
CASGLAGGLEQFF
>TRBJ2-3|TRBV20-1|few|NA
TGCAGTGCTAGCTGGGGAGTGCAAGATACGCAGTATTTT
CSASWGVQDTQYF
>TRBJ2-7|TRBV18|NA|NA
TGTGCCGGCTCACCTGTCGGGGGCGGGAGCTCCTACGAGCAGTACTTC
CAGSPVGGGSSYEQYF
>TRBJ2-4|TRBV20-1|many|TRBD1
TGCAGTGCTGGACCTCAGGGGGCCCAAATAGCCAAAAACATTCAGTACTTC
CSAGPQGAQIAKNIQYF
>TRBJ2-6|TRBV11-1|NA|TRBD1
TGTGCCAGCAGCTTGAGCCATCAGGGGGCGACTGGGGCCAACGTCCTGACTTTC
CASSLSHQGATGANVLTF
>TRBJ1-1|TRBV18|NA|TRBD1
TGTGCCAGCTCACCGGGACAGCAAGTGAACACTGAAGCTTTCTTT
CASSPGQQVNTEAFF
>TRBJ1-1|TRBV20-1|many|NA
TGCAGTGCCAACCCGAGGCAGGGGATCACTGAAGCTTTCTTT
CSANPRQGITEAFF
>TRBJ2-1|TRBV7-9|NA|TRBD2
TGTGCCAGCAGCCCCTTAGGTTTTTCGGGGGGGCCTTTAAATGAGCAGTTCTTC
CASSPLGFSGGPLNEQFF
>TRBJ2-3|TRBV7-3|many|NA
TGTGCCAGCAGCCCCAACACAGATACGCAGTATTTT
CASSPNTDTQYF
>TRBJ2-2|TRBV2|NA|TRBD2
TGTGCCAGCAGTGTTGAGCGGGACAACACCGGGGAGCTGTTTTTT
CASSVERDNTGELFF
>TRBJ2-7|TRBV7-2|NA|TRBD1
TGTGCCAGCAGCGTCGACAGGGGCATCAACGAGCAGTACTTC
CASSVDRGINEQYF
>TRBJ1-5|TRBV7-2|many|NA
TGTGCCAGCAGCCCCATGGGCAATCAGCCCCAGCATTTT
CASSPMGNQPQHF
>TRBJ2-3|TRBV18|NA|TRBD1
TGTGCCAGCTCACCCAGGGACAGGGCTGAATACAATACGCAGTATTTT
CASSPRDRAEYNTQYF
>TRBJ2-7|TRBV28|NA|NA
TGTGCCAGCAGCCCAAGACGCGAGCAGTACTTC
CASSPRREQYF
>TRBJ2-3|TRBV28|many|NA
TGTGCCAGCAGTTTCAGGACGCGAGGCACAGATACGCAGTATTTT
CASSFRTRGTDTQYF
>TRBJ2-5|TRBV6-5|many|TRBD2
TGTGCCAGCACGGAAACACCGGGGAGGGGTCAAGAGACCCAGTACTTC
CASTETPGRGQETQYF